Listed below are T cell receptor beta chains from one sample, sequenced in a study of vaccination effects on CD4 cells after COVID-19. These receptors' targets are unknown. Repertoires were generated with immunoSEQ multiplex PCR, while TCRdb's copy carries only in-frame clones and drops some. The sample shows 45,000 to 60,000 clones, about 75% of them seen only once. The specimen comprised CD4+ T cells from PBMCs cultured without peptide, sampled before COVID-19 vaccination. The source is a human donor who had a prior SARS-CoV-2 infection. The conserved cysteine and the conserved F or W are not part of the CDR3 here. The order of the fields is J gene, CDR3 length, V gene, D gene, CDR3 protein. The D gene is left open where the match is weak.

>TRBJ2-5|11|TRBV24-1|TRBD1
ATKRTGIESQY
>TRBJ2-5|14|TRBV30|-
AWSVWGTSSRETQY
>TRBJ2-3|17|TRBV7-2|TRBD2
ASSLSSGTSSGTTDTQY
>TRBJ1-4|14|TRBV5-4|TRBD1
ASSYLQDRGAEKLF
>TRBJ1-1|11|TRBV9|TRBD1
ASSRDRQTEAF
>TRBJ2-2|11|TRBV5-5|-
ASSSQGPGELF
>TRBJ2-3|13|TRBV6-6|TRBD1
ASRGQGVGPDTQY
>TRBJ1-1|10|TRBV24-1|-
ATRGGNTEAF
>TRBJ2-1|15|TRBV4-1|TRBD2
ASSQAPLAGSYNEQF
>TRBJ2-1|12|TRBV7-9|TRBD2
ASDSVAGAFEQF
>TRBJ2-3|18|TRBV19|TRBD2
ASSPGLAGFRPLNTDTQY
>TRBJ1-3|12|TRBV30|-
AWSTGATGNTIY
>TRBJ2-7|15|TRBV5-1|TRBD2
ASSRTGLAGEGYEQY
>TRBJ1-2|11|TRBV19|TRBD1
ASSPQGAYGYT
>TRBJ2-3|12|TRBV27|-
ASSFMRGTDTQY
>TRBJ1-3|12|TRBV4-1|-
ASSQRGIPNTIY
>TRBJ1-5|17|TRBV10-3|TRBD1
AISLRVVLPGQGYQPQH
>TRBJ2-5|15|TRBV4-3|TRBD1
ASSQDPNRGLKETQY
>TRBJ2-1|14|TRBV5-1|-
ASSPAGDGYYNEQF
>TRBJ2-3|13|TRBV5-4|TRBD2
ASRAGLGEADTQY
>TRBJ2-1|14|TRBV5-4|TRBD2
ASSLGLAGSYNEQF
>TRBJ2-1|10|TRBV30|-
AWSRKYNEQF